The 17 T cell receptor beta chains listed next were all sequenced from one sample in a study of T-cell reconstitution after alpha-beta-depleted transplantation in children. Findings of the study overall: Several hundred rapidly expanded clones from non-depleted graft cells reportedly supplied alpha-beta T cells about two months post-transplant.

These receptors' targets are unknown. TCRbeta library construction was performed incorporating unique molecular identifiers. Each CDR3 protein gets one entry after TCRdb re-called the PCR reads with MiXCR. The table lists approximately 32,000 distinct CDR3 sequences, roughly 6.7% of them singletons. The sample was peripheral blood, taken 60 days after TCRalphabeta/CD19-depleted stem cell transplant. These receptors all come from a child younger than two who had a stem cell transplant for acute myeloid leukemia, so the T cells may come from the graft donor.

This clonotype was seen ten or more times. V gene TRBV27 combines with J gene TRBJ2-1, with 11 bases matching TRBD2. V lost 1 base, J lost 7 bases, and 6 bases stayed unmatched. The CDR3 extends over 16 amino acids. Germline CDR1 is MNHEY and CDR2 is SMNVEV (reference sequence). CDR3 nucleotide sequence: TGTGCCAGCAGTTTATGGGTAGCGGGAGGGCCAAATGAGCAGTTCTTC. This translates into CASSLWVAGGPNEQFF.

This clonotype appeared many times. This sequence joins TRBV11-2 and TRBJ1-1; the D is unclear. The CDR3 has 15 residues. CDR1 is SGHAT, CDR2 FQNNGV, per germline. Between the trimmed V and J ends, which lost 0 bases and 1 base, there was a span of 9 bases. The CDR3 protein is CASSLDLGGNTEAFF. The CDR3 DNA reads as TGTGCCAGCAGCTTAGATCTAGGCGGGAACACTGAAGCTTTCTTT.

About this clonotype: A read error may produce the germline difference seen at one junction end. The CDR3 protein is CARSIEGGRTHSNTGELFF. CDR3 coding DNA: TGTGCCCGCAGTATAGAGGGGGGGAGAACTCATTCGAACACCGGGGAGCTGTTTTTT. The chain carries TRBV2 and TRBJ2-2; a possible D gene is TRBD2 (7 bases). The CDR3 covers 19 residues. The V gene's germline CDR1 is SNHLY and CDR2 FYNNEI.

In its sample, this clonotype ranks as medium-sized. The gene calls are TRBV5-1 and TRBJ1-2, with D unclear. The CDR3 is made up of 14 amino acids. The germline V gene has CDR1 SGHRS and CDR2 YFSETQ. Trimming took off 0 bases at V and 7 bases at J, with 13 bases between the two ends. The CDR3 coding sequence is TGCGCCAGCAGCTTGGACTCCTTACAAGCTGGCTACACCTTC. This sequence encodes CASSLDSLQAGYTF.

At least ten counts were recorded for this clonotype. CDR3 sequence reads: CASSVGQSSYNSPLHF. In nucleotides, the CDR3 is TGTGCCAGCAGCGTAGGACAGAGCTCCTATAATTCACCCCTCCACTTT. The V call is TRBV9, the J call TRBJ1-6; a weak D match, TRBD1 (5 bases). V lost 0 bases to trimming and J lost 0 bases, with 7 bases between them. Germline values: CDR1 SGDLS, CDR2 YYNGEE. The CDR3 length is 16 residues.

The chain uses TRBV7-9 and TRBJ2-5, with D possibly being TRBD1 (6 bases). This CDR3 is built from 15 residues. The germline CDR1 and CDR2 sequences are SEHNR and FQNEAQ (reference sequence). V lost 3 bases and J lost 1, with 12 bases in between. The CDR3 region is CASSFRGPPQETQYF. In nucleotides, the CDR3 is TGTGCCAGCAGCTTCAGGGGACCGCCCCAAGAGACCCAGTACTTC. The variable domain in full, with the rest retrieved from reference TRBV7-9 and TRBJ2-5, is DTGVSQNPRHKITKRGQNVTFRCDPISEHNRLYWYRQTLGQGPEFLTYFQNEAQLEKSRLLSDRFSAERPKGSFSTLEIQRTEQGDSAMYLCASSFRGPPQETQYFGPGTRLLVL.

This clonotype came up many times. V usage is TRBV10-3 and J usage is TRBJ2-1; D possibly corresponds to TRBD2 (7 bases). The V end lost 3 bases, the J end lost 8 bases, and 14 bases lay between the germline ends. Germline assignment: CDR1 ENHRY and CDR2 SYGVKD. The CDR3 is 14 amino acids. Here the CDR3 reads CAISEGGARDEQFF. The CDR3 region has the DNA TGTGCCATCAGTGAAGGGGGGGCCCGGGATGAGCAGTTCTTC.

This clonotype was detected a few times. The V and J genes are TRBV13 and TRBJ1-1; no clear D gene. With 5 bases removed from V and 3 bases from J, the gap between germline ends came to 7 bases. This CDR3 has 12 residues. Germline CDR1 is PRHDT and CDR2 is FYEKMQ (reference sequence). The CDR3 DNA reads TGTGCCAGCAGCCCCTGGGACACTGAAGCTTTCTTT. It encodes CASSPWDTEAFF.

This clonotype was observed many times. J is TRBJ2-1 and V is TRBV5-1; D is unclear. Between the trimmed V and J ends, which lost 2 bases and 6 bases, there was a span of 9 bases. CDR1 SGHRS and CDR2 YFSETQ come from the germline V gene. CDR3 length equals 13 residues. CDR3 DNA: TGCGCCAGCAGCTTAAGAGTTAGCAATGAGCAGTTCTTC. This translates into CASSLRVSNEQFF.

In this sample, this clonotype turned up many times. V gene TRBV12-3 or TRBV12-4 combines with J gene TRBJ2-3; 9 bases agree with TRBD1. V was pared by 5 bases and J by 2 bases, with 5 bases of the junction left unmatched. CDR3 length: 15 amino acids. CDR3 DNA: TGTGCCAGCAGTACGGGACAGGGAAACACAGATACGCAGTATTTT. This translates into CASSTGQGNTDTQYF.

The chain joins TRBV18 to TRBJ2-3, with 7 bases aligning to TRBD2. This CDR3 comprises 12 residues. The germline gives CDR1 KGHSH, CDR2 LQKENI. J was trimmed by 9 bases and V by 3 bases; bases with no gene match: 3. This CDR3 is CASSPREETQYF. The CDR3 bases are TGTGCCAGCTCACCCCGGGAGGAAACGCAGTATTTT. Together with reference TRBV18 and TRBJ2-3, the CDR3 gives the full variable domain: NAGVMQNPRHLVRRRGQEARLRCSPMKGHSHVYWYRQLPEEGLKFMVYLQKENIIDESGMPKERFSAEFPKEGPSILRIQQVVRGDSAAYFCASSPREETQYFGPGTRLTVL.

This clonotype came up many times. V and J are TRBV10-3 and TRBJ2-1; 14 nucleotides line up with TRBD2. Germline V lookup: CDR1 ENHRY, CDR2 SYGVKD. The CDR3 consists of 17 residues. Trimming cost V 9 bases and J 4 bases; bases outside gene matches: 11. CDR3: CAIWTSGGPPGYNEQFF. The CDR3 coding sequence is TGTGCCATTTGGACTAGCGGGGGGCCCCCGGGTTACAATGAGCAGTTCTTC.

This clonotype showed up many times. This chain uses TRBV28 with TRBJ2-3; the D is unclear. CDR3 length equals 14 residues. V was shortened by 3 bases and J by 2 bases, with 9 bases between the two germline ends. Germline loops: CDR1 MDHEN, CDR2 SYDVKM. The CDR3: CASSLGGPTDTQYF. The CDR3 nucleotides are TGTGCCAGCAGTTTGGGCGGACCCACAGATACGCAGTATTTT. Full variable domain (remainder filled in from reference TRBV28 and TRBJ2-3): DVKVTQSSRYLVKRTGEKVFLECVQDMDHENMFWYRQDPGLGLRLIYFSYDVKMKEKGDIPEGYSVSREKKERFSLILESASTNQTSMYLCASSLGGPTDTQYFGPGTRLTVL.

This clonotype was recorded at least ten times. The rearrangement links TRBV29-1 to TRBJ2-1; 12 bases are a match to TRBD2. J gave up 8 bases and V 5 bases, and 7 bases lay outside the gene matches. The V gene's germline CDR1 is SQVTM and CDR2 ANQGSEA. This CDR3 region has 14 residues. CDR3 in amino acids: CSVIASGRAYEQFF. The CDR3, as DNA: TGCAGCGTTATTGCTAGCGGGAGGGCCTATGAGCAGTTCTTC.

This clonotype appeared many times. The chain has TRBV4-3 and TRBJ2-2; D unclear. The CDR3 length is 14 residues. V was cut by 1 base and J by 4 bases, with 7 bases left in between. Looked up from germline, CDR1 is LGHNA and CDR2 is YSLEER. The CDR3 spells CASSQASVTGELFF. The CDR3 region has the DNA TGCGCCAGCAGCCAAGCCAGTGTCACCGGGGAGCTGTTTTTT.

This clonotype was counted ten times or more. V is TRBV4-3 and J is TRBJ2-1, with 7 positions matching TRBD1. Trimming cost V 1 base and J 10 bases; bases outside gene matches: 7. This CDR3 has 14 residues. Germline CDR1 is LGHNA and CDR2 is YSLEER. The CDR3: CASSQVTGVNEQFF. Here the CDR3 DNA reads TGCGCCAGCAGCCAAGTCACAGGGGTCAACGAGCAGTTCTTC.

The chain links TRBV9 to TRBJ2-5; D is possibly TRBD2 (6 bases). Germline lookup yields CDR1 SGDLS and CDR2 YYNGEE. The CDR3 covers 18 residues. V was cut by 5 bases and J by 1 base, with 24 bases left in between. The chain's CDR3 is CASRPPVGGGAVQETQYF. For the CDR3, the DNA is TGTGCCAGCAGACCCCCCGTTGGGGGAGGCGCGGTCCAAGAGACCCAGTACTTC.